One sample yielded the 2 T cell receptor beta chains listed below, sequenced in a study of blood T cell repertoires in COVID-19. Assay used: immunoSEQ multiplex PCR; TCRdb lists only in-frame clones, some missing. Of almost 300,000 clones listed, around 87% are singletons. Sequencing was carried out using peripheral blood. These receptors all stem from a man between 65 and 85 years old with acute or convalescent COVID-19.

CDR3 loop: CASTVGGQETQYF. The CDR3, as DNA: TGTGCCAGCACCGTGGGGGGACAAGAGACCCAGTACTTC. The chain recombines TRBV12-3 or TRBV12-4 with TRBJ2-5; D is possibly TRBD2 (6 bases). The CDR3 totals 13 residues. The V gene lost 7 bases and the J gene lost 2 bases, with 11 bases spanning the gap.

The gene calls are TRBV6-5 and TRBJ2-1, with 7 bases that match TRBD1. CDR1 and CDR2 from the germline V gene are MNHEY and SVGAGI. The V and J ends lost 4 bases and 1 base, in that order; junction bases with no gene match: 4. This CDR3 comprises 15 residues. In DNA, the CDR3 is TGTGCCAGCAGTTCCCAGACAGGGTCCTACAATGAGCAGTTCTTC. This encodes CASSSQTGSYNEQFF.